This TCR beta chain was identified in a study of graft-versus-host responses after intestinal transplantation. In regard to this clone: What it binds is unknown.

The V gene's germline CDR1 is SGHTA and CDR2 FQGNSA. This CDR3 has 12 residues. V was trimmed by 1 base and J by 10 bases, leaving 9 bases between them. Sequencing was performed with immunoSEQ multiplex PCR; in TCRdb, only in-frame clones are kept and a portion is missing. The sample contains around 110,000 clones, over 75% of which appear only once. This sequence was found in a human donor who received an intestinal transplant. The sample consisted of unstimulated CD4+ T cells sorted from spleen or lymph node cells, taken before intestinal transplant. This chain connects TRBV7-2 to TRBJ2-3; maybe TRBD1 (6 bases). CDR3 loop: CASSLEQGSQYF. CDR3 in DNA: TGTGCCAGCAGCTTAGAACAGGGCTCGCAGTATTTT. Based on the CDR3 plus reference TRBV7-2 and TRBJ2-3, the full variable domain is GAGVSQSPSNKVTEKGKDVELRCDPISGHTALYWYRQSLGQGLEFLIYFQGNSAPDKSGLPSDRFSAERTGGSVSTLTIQRTQQEDSAVYLCASSLEQGSQYFGPGTRLTVL.